Given below is one TCR beta chain in context. The antigen is not known. The data stem from a study of T cell responses to AZD1222 COVID-19 vaccine. Study-level results: Females made up more of the donors, who were largely white British, and clonal diversity may have come out too low. Among AZD1222 vaccinees, only five to seven were seropositive at baseline.

Investigators merged groups given second doses at roughly 4 or roughly 12 weeks. Sequencing used immunoSEQ multiplex PCR; TCRdb keeps in-frame clones, though not all of them. The table has 83,000 or so clones, approximately 90% seen once; the top ten hold around 28%. CDR1 and CDR2 (germline): KGHDR, SFDVKD. CDR3 length equals 14 residues. V gave up 4 bases and J gave up 8 bases, with 14 bases separating them. This material consisted of peripheral blood, taken 28 days after the second AZD1222 dose. The chain recombines TRBV24-1 with TRBJ2-1, with D possibly matching TRBD2 (6 bases). This receptor was taken from an adult who received the AZD1222 COVID-19 vaccine. The CDR3 region is CATSETGRRDEQFF. The CDR3 DNA reads as TGTGCCACCAGTGAAACCGGACGGAGGGATGAGCAGTTCTTC.